This record covers a single TCR beta chain. Its binding antigen is unknown. No much larger clonotype is one base removed from it; base qualities were not supplied. The study evaluated CTLA-4 blockade (ipilimumab) given together with focal radiation therapy in patients who had chemo-refractory metastatic non-small-cell lung cancer. This sample was taken from a study of radiotherapy plus CTLA-4 blockade in lung cancer (dated by TCRdb to 2017 to 2018). Regarding the complete study: Among the enrolled patients, approximately 18% had an objective response, and roughly 30% reached disease control.

Library creation used the immunoSEQ multiplex PCR assay. Entries here come from immuneACCESS through TCRdb and include only in-frame sequences with V and J called. Some clones fail to appear in such tables; in the studies checked, an unresolved V gene covers under half of the shortfall, and the cause of the remainder is unknown. The sample table shows some 94,000 clones, and roughly 80% are seen once. The biggest ten clones account for roughly 25% of the sample. Findings and caveats that apply to the study as a whole: TCR clones derived from tumors expanded in peripheral blood after treatment with radiotherapy and ipilimumab. Increased serum interferon-beta after radiation, together with early dynamic changes in blood T cell clones, were reported to be the strongest predictors of response.

Via the germline V gene, CDR1 is SGHDT and CDR2 YYEEEE. Unmatched junction bases come to 9, with V trimmed by 7 bases and J by 6 bases. The CDR3 runs 15 residues from the cysteine to the phenylalanine. Kept here is only the CDR3 DNA, which spans 45 bases and is read in frame from base 1. Sequenced material: peripheral blood, taken from a patient treated with radiotherapy plus ipilimumab. The sequence joins TRBV5-6 to TRBJ2-1, with 11 bases in between that match TRBD2. The clonotype was recovered from a human donor with non-small cell lung cancer that progressed on radiotherapy plus ipilimumab. The encoded CDR3 is CASQKTGTSGNEQFF. The DNA sequence is as follows: TGTGCCAGCCAAAAAACCGGGACTAGCGGCAATGAGCAGTTCTTC.